A selection of T cell receptor beta chains follows, all from one sample in a study of early T cells in non-severe SARS-CoV-2 infection. From the 5' RACE reads, TCRdb called clonotypes with MiXCR, one entry per CDR3 protein. The table shows 30,000 to 40,000 distinct CDR3 sequences, with roughly 6.6% occurring only once. Sequencing used whole blood, obtained at baseline. Receptors originate from an adult who was a healthcare worker with PCR-confirmed SARS-CoV-2 infection or an uninfected control (not recorded which). Both conserved end residues are part of each CDR3. D genes are given only for firm matches. Clone size is not always given. Where it is, it says once, few, many or a class for expanded clones.

V	D	J	size	CDR3	DNA
TRBV10-3	TRBD2	TRBJ2-1	-	CAISEAGGDYNEQFF	TGTGCCATCAGTGAGGCGGGAGGGGACTACAATGAGCAGTTCTTC
TRBV30	TRBD2	TRBJ2-2	few	CAWSVGTSGTGELFF	TGTGCCTGGAGTGTGGGGACTAGCGGCACCGGGGAGCTGTTTTTT
TRBV7-9	-	TRBJ1-1	-	CASHLGNTEAFF	TGTGCCAGCCACCTTGGGAACACTGAAGCTTTCTTT
TRBV14	-	TRBJ1-1	few	CASSQDLLGTEPFEAFF	TGTGCCAGCAGCCAAGATCTTCTCGGGACTGAACCCTTTGAAGCTTTCTTT
TRBV6-5	-	TRBJ2-1	many	CASSTSPVAYNEQFF	TGTGCCAGCAGCACGTCACCCGTGGCCTACAATGAGCAGTTCTTC
TRBV6-5	-	TRBJ2-3	many	CASSYGPTSSTDTQYF	TGTGCCAGCAGTTACGGCCCAACATCTAGCACAGATACGCAGTATTTT
TRBV5-1	TRBD1	TRBJ1-1	-	CASTSDRVFTEAFF	TGCGCCAGCACCAGCGACAGGGTTTTCACTGAAGCTTTCTTT
TRBV5-1	-	TRBJ1-1	-	CASTPTGGFNTEAFF	TGCGCCAGCACCCCGACGGGGGGTTTTAACACTGAAGCTTTCTTT
TRBV27	TRBD1	TRBJ2-7	-	CASSYRGRYEQYF	TGTGCCAGCAGTTACAGGGGGCGGTACGAGCAGTACTTC
TRBV4-3	TRBD1	TRBJ2-7	-	CASSHGQGVNEQYF	TGCGCCAGCAGCCACGGACAGGGAGTAAACGAGCAGTACTTC
TRBV9	-	TRBJ1-5	-	CASSVRDGGQPQHF	TGTGCCAGCAGCGTCCGTGACGGGGGTCAGCCCCAGCATTTT
TRBV10-3	-	TRBJ1-4	few	CAAGATNEKLFF	TGTGCCGCGGGAGCAACTAATGAAAAACTGTTTTTT
TRBV29-1	TRBD2	TRBJ2-1	-	CSALSGREYQFF	TGCAGCGCACTTAGCGGGAGGGAGTATCAGTTCTTC